The clone carrying this T cell receptor beta chain was detected only a few times. The sample originates from a study of graft-versus-host responses after intestinal transplantation. CDR1 is SGHAT and CDR2 is FQNNGV in the germline V gene. This CDR3 spans 13 amino acids. Trimming took 3 bases from V and 3 from J, leaving 7 bases between them. Irradiated, violet-dye-labeled stimulators (around 200,000) were plated alongside around 200,000 CFSE-labeled responders. Dividing CFSE-low CD3+CD4+ and CD3+CD8+ responders were isolated by sorting after the reaction. The method was immunoSEQ multiplex PCR; TCRdb's version includes in-frame clones alone and lacks a portion of them. The sample lists 5,500 to 8,500 clones; approximately 28% were seen once.

The genes are TRBV11-2 and TRBJ2-3, with D maybe TRBD2 (6 bases). This sample comprised alloreactive CD4+ T cells from a mixed lymphocyte reaction culture, obtained before transplantation. Documented subset: CFSE-low proliferating T cells sorted from roughly 6-day pre-transplant mixed lymphocyte reaction (GvH or HvG direction). The TCR sequence derives from a human patient who was an organ donor for intestinal transplantation. CDR3: CASSFGGTDTQYF. The CDR3 DNA is TGTGCCAGCAGCTTCGGGGGTACAGATACGCAGTATTTT.